This T cell receptor beta chain comes out of a study of blood T cell repertoires in COVID-19. Overall study: Sources were T cells, B-cell-depleted T cells, or PBMCs; the material itself was cDNA or gDNA.

Seattle patients were enrolled during active infection and followed longitudinally. The authors' processing: Scientists estimated how many nucleated cells there were by amplifying reference gene primers. The table came from immunoSEQ multiplex PCR; TCRdb's copy has only in-frame clones and leaves some out. The V and J calls and clone size are taken from that table; D and trimming were inferred from the DNA. The repertoire has 100,000 to 150,000 clones, roughly nine tenths of them found once; the top ten carry around 2%. Trimming took off 7 bases at V and 0 bases at J, with 24 bases between the two ends. The germline V gene has CDR1 LNHDA and CDR2 SQIVND (reference sequence). CDR3 size: 19 residues.

The sequenced sample was peripheral blood. V gene TRBV19 combines with J gene TRBJ2-2, with D maybe TRBD1 (6 bases). The TCR originated in a man aged 45-65 years with COVID-19, enrolled during active disease. The CDR3 reads CASTPLYRTAATNTGELFF. The DNA for the CDR3 is TGTGCCAGTACCCCCTTGTATAGGACAGCGGCCACGAACACCGGGGAGCTGTTTTTT.